This T cell receptor beta chain was captured in a study of CXCR3-negative and CXCR3-positive naive CD8 T cells. Background on the study: With about 1.5 +/- 0.3 million reads per library, the TRB reads numbered around 140 million in total. Study-level points and caveats: Freshly isolated PBMCs were used in most assays, given partial CXCR3 loss after freezing. Memory cells showed distinct TRBV-TRBJ patterns, while the two naive subsets matched. Higher TRB CDR3 hydrophobicity marked CXCR3-positive naive cells relative to CXCR3-negative naive cells.

Naive CD8+ T cells displayed a CD45RO-CCR7+CD27+CD95- phenotype. For this clonotype: Its antigen is still unknown.

Preparation of TRB cDNA libraries relied on 5' RACE carrying UMI labels. Each CDR3 protein gets one entry in TCRdb, which reprocessed the 5' RACE reads and gives no DNA. Recorded for this sample: over 100,000 distinct CDR3 sequences. The sample was naive CXCR3+ CD8+ T cells from blood. Subset described: CD45RO-CCR7+CD27+CD95- naive CD8+ T cells expressing CXCR3 (TNR3+). The sequence derives from a human donor in good health. Some clones in this sample may be carry-over from other donors' samples.

The CDR3 spells CASSIAVNTEAFF. The chain links TRBV19 to TRBJ1-1. Germline CDR1 is LNHDA and CDR2 is SQIVND (reference sequence). CDR3 length: 13 amino acids.